This T cell receptor (beta chain) was identified in a study of CD8+ T cells in alopecia areata. Study outcomes and limitations: Patients displayed less clarity in TCR sharing than mice, a finding possibly related to HLA. Higher clonality and more expanded CD8+ clones appeared in lesional than normal scalp. Scalp sample sequencing also detects resident alphabeta T cells of normal skin.

The CDR3 consists of 16 residues. Germline lookup yields CDR1 SGHRS and CDR2 YFSETQ. Trimming removed 0 bases at V and 6 bases at J, with 17 bases between. As the sequencing template, cDNA was produced by extracting RNA and reverse transcribing it. Libraries were prepared by immunoSEQ multiplex PCR; TCRdb keeps only in-frame clonotypes and omits some of them. Among 93,000 or so clones listed, around 59% were seen once. Starting from PBMCs, sorting isolated CD4+ and CD8+ T cells. As concerns this clone: Its antigen is undetermined.

The V gene is TRBV5-1, the J gene TRBJ2-3; tentatively, D is TRBD2 (6 bases). This TCR came from a human donor in good health. The sequenced sample was CD4+ T cells sorted from blood. This CDR3 is CASSLDAGSNWDTQYF. In DNA, the CDR3 is TGCGCCAGCAGCTTGGATGCGGGGTCGAATTGGGATACGCAGTATTTT.